The clone carrying this T cell receptor beta chain was detected once. What it recognizes is unknown. This sample is part of a study of cytomegalovirus exposure and HLA in healthy donors. Primers included in the PCR were 60 Vbeta and 13 Jbeta primers. Clones were read by immunoSEQ multiplex PCR, and TCRdb kept only the in-frame ones, dropping some. This table has about 87,000 clones, 75% to 85% appearing once. This CDR3 comprises 15 residues. Germline-derived CDR1 and CDR2 are GTSNPN and SVGIG (reference sequence). Trimming cost V 5 bases and J 6 bases, with 21 bases left between them. Findings and limits, study-wide: Being indistinguishable, some V segments were excluded, TRBV6-2 and TRBV6-3 among them. A later analysis linked a missense DCLRE1C variant to TCR beta V- and J-gene trimming. The CMV antigen specificity of three CMV-associated chains was confirmed through in vitro analysis.

V gene TRBV30 combines with J gene TRBJ2-3; D might be TRBD1 (6 bases). This receptor was taken from a middle-aged woman in good health and CMV-seronegative. The sequenced sample consisted of PBMCs. CDR3 DNA sequence: TGTGCCTGGGGGATGGGGACACGGAACGGGGATACGCAGTATTTT. This gives the protein CAWGMGTRNGDTQYF.